The 22 T cell receptor beta chains below come from one sample, sequenced in a study of CD8+ T cells in alopecia areata. Extraction of RNA preceded its reverse transcription into cDNA, which served as the sequencing template. The data were produced by immunoSEQ multiplex PCR, yet TCRdb's version contains in-frame clones alone and is incomplete. The sample consists of 65,000 to 70,000 clones, approximately 64% of them appearing once. Specimen: CD8+ T cells sorted from blood, collected at week 0. All receptors derive from a human donor with alopecia areata.

The V and J genes are TRBV4-2 and TRBJ1-4; 9 nucleotides agree with TRBD1. The junction had 10 bases not matched to a gene; V was cut back by 4 bases and J by 10 bases. Germline V CDR1 and CDR2: LGHNA, YNFKEQ. The CDR3 is 15 residues long. Here the CDR3 DNA reads TGTGCCAGCAGCCTCCAGGGACAGGGCGATAGAAAACTGTTTTTT. Its protein product is CASSLQGQGDRKLFF.

This clone appeared a few times. The chain recombines TRBV18 with TRBJ1-6; D is undetermined. There are 13 residues in the CDR3. Between the trimmed V and J ends, which lost 6 bases and 7 bases, there was a span of 10 bases. Germline V lookup: CDR1 KGHSH, CDR2 LQKENI. The DNA for the CDR3 is TGTGCCAGCTCTAGGGTACCGAATTCACCCCTCCACTTT. The encoded protein is CASSRVPNSPLHF.

This clone was seen a few times. The genes are TRBV23-1 and TRBJ2-1; 8 bases are a match to TRBD1. TRBV23-1 has ORF status, its function being uncertain. The CDR3 totals 16 residues. After removal of 7 bases from V and 4 bases from J, the junction contained 12 bases not matched to a gene. The CDR3 loop reads CASTLRRDRNYNEQFF. DNA of the CDR3: TGCGCCAGCACCCTACGCCGGGACAGGAATTACAATGAGCAGTTCTTC.

V gene TRBV6-5 combines with J gene TRBJ1-2, with D hard to call. The CDR3 consists of 15 residues. V was clipped by 6 bases and J by 0 bases, with 14 bases between them. Germline V lookup: CDR1 MNHEY, CDR2 SVGAGI. CDR3 DNA: TGTGCCAGCAGACCCCTGGCGGAAGCTAACTATGGCTACACCTTC. Its protein product is CASRPLAEANYGYTF.

This chain connects TRBV4-3 to TRBJ2-1, with 8 bases matching TRBD2. The CDR3 consists of 15 residues. V shed 3 bases, J shed 7 bases, and the junction held 8 bases outside the gene matches. Germline V lookup: CDR1 LGHNA, CDR2 YSLEER. CDR3 amino acids: CASSHSRGAWNEQFF. The CDR3 nucleotides read TGCGCCAGCAGCCATTCGCGGGGGGCGTGGAATGAGCAGTTCTTC.

CDR3 DNA sequence: TGTGCCAGCAGTTTTTCCGGGGCGGGGGCCACTGAAGCTTTCTTT. Translated, it gives CASSFSGAGATEAFF. J is TRBJ1-1 and V is TRBV27; D is possibly TRBD1 (6 bases). CDR1 is MNHEY, CDR2 SMNVEV, per germline (reference sequence). Trimming removed 3 bases at V and 4 bases at J, with 15 bases between. This CDR3 contains 15 residues.

The gene calls are TRBV13 and TRBJ1-2, with D unclear. CDR1 PRHDT and CDR2 FYEKMQ come from the germline V gene (reference sequence). Between the trimmed V and J ends, which lost 0 bases and 8 bases, there was a span of 13 bases. The CDR3 contains 14 residues. CDR3 nucleotide sequence: TGTGCCAGCAGCTTAGGCACGCCTTTGGAAGGCTACACCTTC. As protein: CASSLGTPLEGYTF.

This chain joins TRBV5-6 and TRBJ2-7, with 8 positions matching TRBD2. The CDR3 covers 14 residues. V lost 4 bases and J lost 0; bases outside the gene matches: 3. From germline, CDR1 is SGHDT and CDR2 YYEEEE. The DNA of the CDR3 is TGTGCCAGCAGCCTGCGGGAGGACTCCTACGAGCAGTACTTC. Translation: CASSLREDSYEQYF. Combining the CDR3 with reference TRBV5-6 and TRBJ2-7 gives the whole variable domain DAGVTQSPTHLIKTRGQQVTLRCSPKSGHDTVSWYQQALGQGPQFIFQYYEEEERQRGNFPDRFSGHQFPNYSSELNVNALLLGDSALYLCASSLREDSYEQYFGPGTRLTVT.

V is TRBV13 and J is TRBJ2-1; 15 nucleotides align to TRBD2. J gave up 10 bases and V 5 bases, and 9 bases lay outside the gene matches. CDR3 size: 16 residues. Germline V gene data show CDR1 as PRHDT and CDR2 as FYEKMQ (reference sequence). The CDR3 DNA reads as TGTGCCAGCAGCGATGGACTAGCGGGGGGGCTCGGAGAGCAGTTCTTC. It yields the protein CASSDGLAGGLGEQFF.

The CDR3 loop is CSVYRILGVYTDTQYF. CDR3 coding DNA: TGCAGCGTTTACCGGATCTTAGGCGTATACACAGATACGCAGTATTTT. V is TRBV29-1 and J is TRBJ2-3, with D unresolved. V lost 5 bases and J 2 bases, leaving 20 bases between the germline ends. The CDR3 runs 16 residues. From germline, CDR1 is SQVTM and CDR2 ANQGSEA.

This clone was found a few times. This sequence joins TRBV27 and TRBJ2-7; D is uncertain. The CDR3 is 12 amino acids. Per the germline V gene, CDR1 is MNHEY and CDR2 is SMNVEV (reference sequence). Trimming took off 6 bases at V and 3 bases at J, with 9 bases between the two ends. CDR3 residues: CASSQVGYEQYF. The CDR3 region has the DNA TGTGCCAGCAGCCAGGTAGGCTACGAGCAGTACTTC.

The rearrangement links TRBV7-2 to TRBJ2-3; D is possibly TRBD1 or TRBD2 (5 bases each). Trimming removed 5 bases from V and 1 base from J, with 13 bases in between. The CDR3 has 15 residues. Germline V gene lookup returns CDR1 SGHTA and CDR2 FQGNSA. The CDR3 protein is CASSRPQEGTDTQYF. CDR3 sequence (DNA): TGTGCCAGCAGCCGCCCACAGGAGGGCACAGATACGCAGTATTTT.

The rearrangement uses TRBV27 and TRBJ2-1; D uncertain. The CDR3 runs to 12 residues. Per germline, CDR1 MNHEY and CDR2 SMNVEV (reference sequence). The V end lost 2 bases, the J end lost 8 bases, and 7 bases lay between the germline ends. Written as DNA, the CDR3 is TGTGCCAGCAGTTTAATCGGAGATGAGCAGTTCTTC. Its protein product is CASSLIGDEQFF.

This chain uses TRBV30 with TRBJ1-5, with a weak D call TRBD1 (5 bases). The V and J ends lost 0 bases and 5 bases respectively, with 8 bases between them. CDR3 length: 13 amino acids. Germline V CDR1 and CDR2: GTSNPN, SVGIG (reference sequence). The CDR3 DNA reads TGTGCCTGGAGTGTAGGGGCTTATCAGCCCCAGCATTTT. It is translated as CAWSVGAYQPQHF.

The V and J genes are TRBV30 and TRBJ2-5; D is unresolved. With 0 bases removed from V and 4 bases from J, the gap between germline ends came to 12 bases. Germline CDR1 GTSNPN, CDR2 SVGIG (reference sequence). The CDR3 is made up of 14 amino acids. The CDR3 sequence: CAWSVIGPLETQYF. CDR3 sequence (DNA): TGTGCCTGGAGTGTAATAGGGCCTCTAGAGACCCAGTACTTC.

This clone was counted a few times. The gene calls are TRBV29-1 and TRBJ1-1; D is uncertain. This CDR3 is 13 amino acids long. CDR1 SQVTM and CDR2 ANQGSEA come from the germline V gene. Trimming pared 3 bases from V and 6 bases from J, leaving 14 bases between. CDR3 loop: CSVDKGTAAEAFF. In DNA, the CDR3 is TGCAGCGTTGATAAAGGAACAGCGGCTGAAGCTTTCTTT.

The rearrangement joins TRBV7-6 to TRBJ1-2; 10 bases align to TRBD1. This CDR3 has 19 amino acids. Germline CDR1 reads SGHVS; CDR2 reads FNYEAQ. J lost 1 base, V lost 1 base, and 12 bases had no gene match. The CDR3 coding sequence is TGTGCCAGCAGCTTAGAAGTTTTGGACAGGGGGTCCCATAACTATGGCTACACCTTC. Protein sequence: CASSLEVLDRGSHNYGYTF.

As for this clone: This CDR3 fails to terminate in the conserved phenylalanine or tryptophan, so it likely reflects a read error. The chain carries TRBV29-1 and TRBJ2-7; the D gene is possibly TRBD2 (5 bases). V was pared by 1 base and J by 2 bases, with 15 bases between. Germline values: CDR1 SQVTM, CDR2 ANQGSEA. The CDR3 length is 15 residues. This CDR3 is CSVEVRRGSTYEQYL. Written as DNA, the CDR3 is TGCAGCGTTGAAGTGAGGAGAGGGTCAACCTACGAGCAGTACCTC.

A single count supports this clone. The V gene is TRBV4-3, the J gene TRBJ2-7; D assignment may be TRBD1 or TRBD2 (5 bases each). Between the trimmed V and J ends, which lost 2 bases and 1 base, there was a span of 15 bases. The CDR3 length is 16 residues. Per germline, CDR1 LGHNA and CDR2 YSLEER. In nucleotides, the CDR3 is TGCGCCAGCAGCCAAAGCTCCAGGGCGGGTTCCTACGAGCAGTACTTC. Protein: CASSQSSRAGSYEQYF.

V usage is TRBV13 and J usage is TRBJ2-3, with D perhaps TRBD1 (5 bases). V was trimmed by 6 bases and J by 5 bases, leaving 9 bases between them. The V gene's germline CDR1 is PRHDT and CDR2 FYEKMQ (reference sequence). The CDR3 is made up of 12 amino acids. In DNA, the CDR3 is TGTGCCAGCAGGCAGGGTGGAGATACGCAGTATTTT. This codes for CASRQGGDTQYF.

This clone was counted ten times or more. V is TRBV2 and J is TRBJ1-2, with D uncertain. Germline assignment: CDR1 SNHLY and CDR2 FYNNEI. V was clipped by 1 base and J by 7 bases, with 16 bases between them. CDR3 length: 15 amino acids. The CDR3 DNA sequence: TGTGCCAGCAGTGAAGGAAAAGGGTACCTGGCTGGCTACACCTTC. This encodes CASSEGKGYLAGYTF.

The chain employs TRBV5-6 and TRBJ1-1; 8 positions match TRBD1. The CDR3 has 15 residues. Germline values: CDR1 SGHDT, CDR2 YYEEEE. With V trimmed by 1 base and J by 5 bases, 7 bases remained unmatched. CDR3 protein: CASSLWQGAGTEAFF. Here the CDR3 DNA reads TGTGCCAGCAGCTTGTGGCAGGGGGCAGGAACTGAAGCTTTCTTT.